This T cell receptor beta chain was identified during a study of blood T cells in healthy people across ages. Study-level information: T cells yielded about one barcoded beta molecule per two cells through template switching. Study observations and caveats: A roughly linear age-dependent decrease characterized TCR beta diversity per million T cells.

Next came a second PCR, run for about 6 to 12 cycles, which used a sample-barcoded 5' primer along with a J-beta primer mix. With 12 random nucleotides, a template-switch adaptor tagged each individual cDNA molecule. Each CDR3 protein is one row after TCRdb ran MiXCR on the 5' RACE reads. The table includes over 500,000 distinct CDR3 sequences, under 65% detected once. CDR3 length: 13 residues. Germline V gives CDR1 SGHRS, CDR2 YFSETQ. The J segment lost 7 bases and the V segment lost 3 bases, leaving 4 bases of the junction unmatched. This clonotype has a handful of counts. Its antigen is unidentified.

This TCR derives from an elderly woman in good health. The specimen was blood. The chain carries TRBV5-1 and TRBJ1-1; 9 nucleotides line up with TRBD1. For the CDR3, the DNA is TGCGCCAGCAGCTCCGGGACAGGGAATGAAGCTTTCTTT. Translation: CASSSGTGNEAFF.